This T cell receptor beta chain originates from a study of shared clonotypes between healthy human individuals. DNA input for the unsorted PBMC replicate PCRs was about 0.3 ug, about 32,000 T cell genomes. The data were produced by immunoSEQ multiplex PCR, yet TCRdb's version contains in-frame clones alone and is incomplete. Of hundreds of thousands of clones listed, 77% were seen once; the top ten hold 9.5% to 15%. V was shortened by 5 bases and J by 3 bases, with 14 bases between the two germline ends. The germline V gene has CDR1 LGHNA and CDR2 YSLEER. This CDR3 has 15 residues. The source material was PBMCs. This receptor was identified in a woman aged 40 to 50 in good health. Some clones in this sample may be carry-over from other donors' samples. The V gene is TRBV4-3, the J gene TRBJ1-5, with unresolved D. The CDR3 here is CASSASVGFNQPQHF. For the CDR3, the DNA is TGCGCCAGCAGCGCAAGTGTGGGCTTCAATCAGCCCCAGCATTTT.